The 24 T cell receptor beta chains reported below all come from one sample, sequenced in a study of blood T cells in healthy people across ages. A J-beta primer mix and a sample-barcoded 5' primer were used in a second PCR of roughly 7 to 12 cycles. TCRdb called the 5' RACE reads again in MiXCR, with one record for every CDR3 protein. The sample lists about 1.7 million distinct CDR3 sequences, approximately 30% seen once, with roughly 8.2% in the top ten. The sequencing sample was made of blood. These receptors all come from a woman aged 30 to 39 in good health.

V and J are TRBV5-1 and TRBJ2-1, with TRBD1 matching 7 bases. There are 18 residues in the CDR3. In germline, CDR1 is SGHRS, CDR2 YFSETQ. J lost 2 bases, V lost 0 bases, and 11 bases had no gene match. The CDR3 nucleotides read TGCGCCAGCAGCTTGGTTGACAGGGTTTTATCCACCTACAATGAGCAGTTCTTC. This encodes CASSLVDRVLSTYNEQFF.

The sample holds many counts of this clonotype. The chain links TRBV27 to TRBJ2-7; tentatively, D is TRBD1 (5 bases). The CDR3 spans 16 residues. The V gene's germline CDR1 is MNHEY and CDR2 SMNVEV (reference sequence). Trimming took off 8 bases at V and 2 bases at J, with 22 bases between the two ends. The CDR3 DNA follows: TGTGCCAGCCGTGTCGTGTTTGCGACGGACACCTACGAGCAGTACTTC. Residues: CASRVVFATDTYEQYF.

This sequence joins TRBV5-1 and TRBJ2-5; 9 bases line up with TRBD2. After removal of 2 bases from V and 2 bases from J, the junction contained 4 bases not matched to a gene. Germline CDR1 reads SGHRS; CDR2 reads YFSETQ. This CDR3 comprises 15 residues. Here the CDR3 reads CASSLSGRSQETQYF. The CDR3 nucleotides are TGCGCCAGCAGCTTAAGCGGGAGGTCTCAAGAGACCCAGTACTTC. Full variable domain (rest looked up from reference TRBV5-1 and TRBJ2-5): KAGVTQTPRYLIKTRGQQVTLSCSPISGHRSVSWYQQTPGQGLQFLFEYFSETQRNKGNFPGRFSGRQFSNSRSEMNVSTLELGDSALYLCASSLSGRSQETQYFGPGTRLLVL.

This clonotype was seen ten or more times. The chain uses TRBV4-1 and TRBJ2-7; D is undetermined. CDR1 and CDR2 (germline): MGHRA, YSYEKL. Trimming cost V 1 base and J 6 bases, with 13 bases left between them. CDR3 length: 14 amino acids. CDR3 loop: CASSQVRFRGEQYF. CDR3 nucleotide sequence: TGCGCCAGCAGCCAAGTGAGGTTCCGAGGCGAGCAGTACTTC.

This clonotype was seen a few times. CDR3 residues: CASSQDSGVSQYF. The CDR3 coding sequence is TGTGCCAGCAGCCAAGATTCGGGGGTCTCGCAGTATTTT. This chain joins TRBV14 and TRBJ2-3; D may be TRBD2 (6 bases). The CDR3 is 13 amino acids. V lost 0 bases, J lost 10 bases, and 11 bases lay in between. The germline V gene has CDR1 SGHDN and CDR2 FVKESK.

This clonotype was counted a few times. The gene calls are TRBV25-1 and TRBJ2-1; 11 bases align to TRBD1. The junction had 6 bases not matched to a gene; V was cut back by 3 bases and J by 8 bases. This CDR3 contains 15 residues. In germline, CDR1 is MGHDK, CDR2 SYGVNS. The CDR3 sequence is CASSDRDRGGYEQFF. CDR3 nucleotides: TGTGCCAGCAGTGACCGGGACAGGGGGGGGTATGAGCAGTTCTTC.

This sequence joins TRBV20-1 and TRBJ1-2, with D possibly being TRBD1 (6 bases). The V gene lost 6 bases and the J gene lost 8 bases, with 13 bases spanning the gap. Germline CDR1 is DFQATT and CDR2 is SNEGSKA (reference sequence). The CDR3 runs 11 residues. The CDR3 loop is CSAPGVVGYTF. In nucleotides, the CDR3 is TGCAGTGCCCCAGGGGTAGTCGGCTACACCTTC.

This clonotype occurred a few times. The gene calls are TRBV7-9 and TRBJ1-4; TRBD1 aligns across 7 bases. This CDR3 is 13 amino acids long. The germline V gene encodes CDR1 SEHNR and CDR2 FQNEAQ (reference sequence). J lost 8 bases, V lost 6 bases, and 6 bases had no gene match. CDR3 sequence reads: CASRVTGEEKLFF. The CDR3 DNA reads as TGTGCCAGCAGAGTAACAGGGGAGGAAAAACTGTTTTTT.

This rearrangement joins TRBV3-1 to TRBJ2-3; D is uncertain. This CDR3 comprises 13 residues. The V gene's germline CDR1 is LGHDT and CDR2 YNNKEL (reference sequence). The V and J ends lost 7 bases and 4 bases respectively, with 12 bases between them. CDR3 sequence (DNA): TGTGCCAGCACCTCCGCCGCTTCAGATACGCAGTATTTT. Its translation: CASTSAASDTQYF.

This clonotype appeared a few times. The chain carries TRBV6-1 and TRBJ2-5; weak D call: TRBD1 (5 bases). CDR1 is MNHNS and CDR2 is SASEGT in the germline V gene. Deletions cut 2 bases from V and 11 bases from J, with 21 bases between. The CDR3 has 15 amino acids. CDR3 sequence (DNA): TGTGCCAGCAGTGAACAGGGCTCGCCCTACAATGAGCAGTACTTC. As protein: CASSEQGSPYNEQYF.

This clonotype was detected a few times. V is TRBV12-3 or TRBV12-4 and J is TRBJ2-1, with no clear D. Trimming shortened V by 1 base and J by 7 bases, and 11 bases separated the two germline ends. The CDR3 contains 14 residues. CDR3 amino acids: CASSLDGRRNEQFF. CDR3 DNA: TGTGCCAGCAGTTTAGACGGGCGTCGTAATGAGCAGTTCTTC.

The table lists this clonotype with many counts. The rearrangement uses TRBV5-1 and TRBJ2-6; D ambiguous. The CDR3 runs 15 residues. Germline CDR1 SGHRS, CDR2 YFSETQ. V was pared by 0 bases and J by 0 bases, with 4 bases between. The CDR3 DNA reads TGCGCCAGCAGCTTGGACAGCTCTGGGGCCAACGTCCTGACTTTC. Protein product: CASSLDSSGANVLTF.

In regard to this clonotype: The junction shows a germline mismatch at one end, possibly a read error. The chain uses TRBV28 and TRBJ2-5; D perhaps matches TRBD1 (6 bases). TRBJ2-7 matches the DNA end more closely, so the J call is doubtful. CDR1 is MDHEN, CDR2 SYDVKM, per germline. This CDR3 spans 15 amino acids. The CDR3 DNA is TGTGCCGGCAGTAGAACTCTCGACAGGCCCTACGAGCAGTACTTC. It specifies CAGSRTLDRPYEQYF.

The J gene is TRBJ2-3, the V gene TRBV15, with TRBD2 identical over 7 bases. Germline V gene lookup returns CDR1 LNHNV and CDR2 YYDKDF (reference sequence). The CDR3 sequence is 14 residues long. Trimming removed 1 base from V and 5 bases from J; junction bases left unmatched: 3. CDR3 sequence (DNA): TGTGCCACCAGCAGAGTGGGGGGGGTAGATACGCAGTATTTT. As protein: CATSRVGGVDTQYF.

This clonotype occurred once. At one end, the junction sequence differs from germline, possibly due to a read error. The chain recombines TRBV6-1 with TRBJ1-1; D not certain. The germline gives CDR1 MNHNS, CDR2 SASEGT. This CDR3 contains 15 residues. The DNA for the CDR3 is TGCGCCAGCATCGTCGGACTGGGGATGAACACTGAAGCTTTCTTT. Protein: CASIVGLGMNTEAFF.

This clonotype occurred a few times. This sequence joins TRBV20-1 and TRBJ2-4, with 9 bases identical to TRBD2. The CDR3 is 14 amino acids. In germline, CDR1 is DFQATT, CDR2 SNEGSKA (reference sequence). V lost 6 bases and J lost 7; bases outside the gene matches: 10. The CDR3 DNA reads as TGCAGTGCCACGCTGCGGGAGGGCCTTAACATTCAGTACTTC. Amino acids: CSATLREGLNIQYF.

The chain is built from TRBV9 and TRBJ1-6; tentatively, D is TRBD1 (5 bases). Germline V CDR1 and CDR2: SGDLS, YYNGEE. The CDR3 is 15 residues long. Trimming took off 0 bases at V and 7 bases at J, with 11 bases between the two ends. The CDR3 here is CASSVEAGSNSPLHF. CDR3 bases: TGTGCCAGCAGCGTAGAAGCAGGGTCGAATTCACCCCTCCACTTT.

This clonotype was counted at least ten times. The chain is built from TRBV29-1 and TRBJ1-1; no clear D. CDR3 length: 13 amino acids. The germline V gene encodes CDR1 SQVTM and CDR2 ANQGSEA. V lost 2 bases to trimming and J lost 1 base, with 8 bases between them. The CDR3 DNA reads TGCAGCGTTGAACGTTCCGGGAACACTGAAGCTTTCTTT. Protein product: CSVERSGNTEAFF.

Of note for this clonotype: A much bigger clone sits one base away, suggesting this may be a read error. The chain joins TRBV5-1 to TRBJ2-1; D not resolved. Gene TRBJ2-7 matches the end of the DNA better, so the J call may be wrong. The V gene's germline CDR1 is SGHRS and CDR2 YFSETQ. The CDR3 has 15 residues. The CDR3 DNA sequence: TGCGCCAGCAGCTACCAGCAGAGCTCCTACAATGAGCAGTACTTC. Encoded protein: CASSYQQSSYNEQYF.

In its sample, this clonotype was seen a few times. The rearrangement uses TRBV24-1 and TRBJ2-2; no reliable D call. V dropped 8 bases and J dropped 4 bases, with 10 bases sitting between them. The CDR3 covers 13 residues. The germline V gene encodes CDR1 KGHDR and CDR2 SFDVKD. The CDR3 coding sequence is TGTGCCACCACGGGTAGTGGCACCGGGGAGCTGTTTTTT. It codes for CATTGSGTGELFF.

This clonotype was seen more than once but under ten times. J is TRBJ2-3 and V is TRBV7-9, with D unclear. Germline V lookup: CDR1 SEHNR, CDR2 FQNEAQ (reference sequence). Trimming cost V 6 bases and J 2 bases, with 9 bases left between them. The CDR3 is 13 amino acids. The chain's CDR3 is CASRRVVTDTQYF. The CDR3 DNA is TGTGCCAGCAGACGGGTGGTCACAGATACGCAGTATTTT.

This clonotype has ten or more counts. The gene calls are TRBV7-9 and TRBJ2-5; D gene unclear. CDR3 length: 12 amino acids. V lost 3 bases, J lost 5 bases, and 7 bases lay in between. Germline CDR1 and CDR2: SEHNR and FQNEAQ (reference sequence). Here the CDR3 reads CASSFGSETQYF. In nucleotides, the CDR3 is TGTGCCAGCAGCTTTGGTTCGGAGACCCAGTACTTC. The full variable domain, its missing parts supplied by reference TRBV7-9 and TRBJ2-5, is DTGVSQNPRHKITKRGQNVTFRCDPISEHNRLYWYRQTLGQGPEFLTYFQNEAQLEKSRLLSDRFSAERPKGSFSTLEIQRTEQGDSAMYLCASSFGSETQYFGPGTRLLVL.

The DNA of the CDR3 is TGTGCCAGCAGTACGGGGACAGGGAAGAGCAATCAGCCCCAGCATTTT. Translated: CASSTGTGKSNQPQHF. The genes are TRBV6-5 and TRBJ1-5; 9 bases are shared with TRBD1. Germline CDR1 and CDR2: MNHEY and SVGAGI. This CDR3 spans 16 amino acids. J was trimmed by 1 base and V by 5 bases; bases with no gene match: 6.

On this clonotype itself: The missing conserved phenylalanine or tryptophan at the end of this CDR3 makes a read error likely. The rearrangement joins TRBV5-1 to TRBJ1-1; weak D call: TRBD1 (6 bases). The V and J ends lost 4 bases and 1 base respectively, with 14 bases between them. This CDR3 is built from 15 residues. Germline V gene lookup returns CDR1 SGHRS and CDR2 YFSETQ. The CDR3 sequence is CASSLAGGGNTEAFC. The CDR3 DNA reads TGCGCCAGCAGCCTGGCGGGGGGCGGGAACACTGAAGCTTTCTGT.